This T cell receptor (beta chain) was recorded in a study of radiation and T cells in renal cell carcinoma. Study-level background: Nephrectomy followed 15 Gy stereotactic body radiation by 4 weeks. The study, taken as a whole, reports: In blood, top tumor clones expanded by 2 weeks, shrinking by 4.

The time point was: baseline pretreatment blood. The treatment here: 15 Gy SBRT to primary tumor, nephrectomy 4 weeks later. Radiation-treated patients gave blood at baseline, week 2 and week 4. Germline loops: CDR1 MRHNA, CDR2 SNTAGT. Trimming cost V 5 bases and J 5 bases, with 13 bases left between them. There are 15 residues in the CDR3. On this clone: The target antigen is unknown.

Libraries were prepared by immunoSEQ multiplex PCR; TCRdb keeps only in-frame clonotypes and omits some of them. This table holds approximately 140,000 clones, about 88% found once. The TCR sequence derives from a woman aged 65 to 85 with renal cell carcinoma. This chain joins TRBV6-4 and TRBJ1-6; D unclear. Here the sequenced sample was blood, taken from a patient whose treatment included radiotherapy and nephrectomy. The CDR3 nucleotides are TGTGCCAGCAGTCCAAGGAGGGAGGATAATTCACCCCTCCACTTT. Translating gives CASSPRREDNSPLHF.